This TCR beta chain was documented in a study of CD8+ T cells in alopecia areata. Treatment specified: oral pan-JAK inhibitor, 5-10 mg twice daily. This clone was seen only a few times. After isolation, RNA underwent reverse transcription to generate cDNA as the sequencing template. TCRdb's copy holds only in-frame clones and misses some; the assay was immunoSEQ multiplex PCR. The top ten clones hold approximately 1.8% of a sample with under 350,000 clones, about three fifths of them seen once. The CDR3 is 14 residues long. Germline trimming cut 1 base from V and 4 bases from J; bases unmatched to any gene: 2. Germline V gives CDR1 SGHDN, CDR2 FVKESK.

The genes are TRBV14 and TRBJ1-1, with TRBD1 matching over 8 bases. This clonotype was sampled from a human donor with alopecia areata. The starting material was CD4+ T cells sorted from blood, obtained at week 24, from a patient treated with tofacitinib. This CDR3 reads CASSQGTGGTEAFF. The CDR3 DNA sequence: TGTGCCAGCAGCCAAGGAACAGGGGGCACTGAAGCTTTCTTT.